The 3 T cell receptor beta chains in this list originate from one sample, sequenced in a study of T cell responses to AZD1222 COVID-19 vaccine (dated by TCRdb to the early 2020s). The sample's time point label is to be understood as: baseline before first vaccination. Libraries were made using the immunoSEQ multiplex PCR assay. In TCRdb, the immuneACCESS table is reduced to in-frame sequences with V and J assigned. These tables do not hold every clone; where another copy was compared, an unresolved V gene accounts for under half, and the others remain unexplained. The sample table shows approximately 200,000 clones, and around nine tenths are seen once. 7.5% to 9.5% of the sample lies in the top ten. The source material was peripheral blood, sampled on day 0 of AZD1222 vaccination. These receptors originate from an adult in good health.

The CDR3 coding sequence is TGTGCCAGCAGTCTCCGGGACGCCCTAACACCCCTCCACTTT. It codes for CASSLRDALTPLHF. V gene TRBV27 combines with J gene TRBJ1-6, with a weak D call TRBD1 (5 bases). The germline V gene has CDR1 MNHEY and CDR2 SMNVEV (reference sequence). The CDR3 is 14 amino acids. V was cut by 5 bases and J by 11 bases, with 16 bases left in between.

The chain combines TRBV30 with TRBJ1-5; the D is unclear. V was shortened by 0 bases and J by 0 bases, with 9 bases between the two germline ends. Per germline, CDR1 GTSNPN and CDR2 SVGIG (reference sequence). The CDR3 is 15 residues long. The CDR3: CAWSVDGNSNQPQHF. The CDR3 nucleotides read TGTGCCTGGAGTGTAGACGGCAATAGCAATCAGCCCCAGCATTTT.

The genes are TRBV27 and TRBJ1-2, with 9 bases identical to TRBD1. CDR1 is MNHEY, CDR2 SMNVEV, per germline (reference sequence). The CDR3 covers 13 residues. The junction had 6 bases not matched to a gene; V was cut back by 8 bases and J by 5 bases. This chain's CDR3 is CASGTGSSYGYTF. Written as DNA, the CDR3 is TGTGCCAGCGGGACAGGGAGTTCATATGGCTACACCTTC.